This T cell receptor (beta chain) was identified in a study of cytomegalovirus exposure and HLA in healthy donors. Primers for the PCR totalled 60 Vbeta and 13 Jbeta. This table comes from immunoSEQ multiplex PCR, and its TCRdb copy is limited to in-frame clones, with some not included. Of around 240,000 clones in the sample, 82% were seen once. Sequencing used PBMCs. The TCR comes from a woman aged 40 to 49 in good health and CMV-seropositive.

The CDR3 sequence: CASSIDSQGRGNQPQHF. The CDR3 DNA follows: TGTGCCAGTAGTATCGACTCACAGGGCAGGGGCAATCAGCCCCAGCATTTT. The rearrangement links TRBV19 to TRBJ1-5, with D perhaps matching TRBD1 (6 bases). Germline CDR1 reads LNHDA; CDR2 reads SQIVND (reference sequence). V was shortened by 3 bases and J by 2 bases, with 17 bases between the two germline ends. CDR3 length: 17 amino acids.